The entry that follows covers one T cell receptor beta chain sequence. What it binds is not known. V lost 2 bases and J lost 5; bases outside the gene matches: 10. The CDR3 has 18 residues. Germline V gives CDR1 SGHRS, CDR2 YFSETQ. The data derive from a study of radiotherapy plus CTLA-4 blockade in lung cancer. Study context: Objective responses occurred in around 18% of patients; approximately 33% had disease control.

Focal radiation was given together with CTLA-4 blockade (ipilimumab) to patients with chemo-refractory metastatic non-small-cell lung cancer. Here immunoSEQ multiplex PCR was the method, and the copy in TCRdb shows in-frame clones only, minus some. Here the sample spans tens of thousands of clones, 77% being singletons. The study's findings and limits: Blood TCR clones of tumor origin expanded after radiotherapy plus ipilimumab. Early clone dynamics of blood T cells, plus interferon-beta, reportedly predicted response best.

The TCR comes from a human donor with non-small cell lung cancer whose response to radiotherapy plus ipilimumab could not be evaluated. The chain joins TRBV5-1 to TRBJ2-5, with TRBD2 matching over 15 bases. The sample in question was peripheral blood, obtained from a patient treated with radiotherapy plus ipilimumab. CDR3 sequence reads: CASSFGTSGGPVGETQYF. CDR3 sequence (DNA): TGCGCCAGCAGCTTCGGGACTAGCGGGGGGCCTGTGGGGGAGACCCAGTACTTC. Together with reference TRBV5-1 and TRBJ2-5, the CDR3 gives the full variable domain: KAGVTQTPRYLIKTRGQQVTLSCSPISGHRSVSWYQQTPGQGLQFLFEYFSETQRNKGNFPGRFSGRQFSNSRSEMNVSTLELGDSALYLCASSFGTSGGPVGETQYFGPGTRLLVL.